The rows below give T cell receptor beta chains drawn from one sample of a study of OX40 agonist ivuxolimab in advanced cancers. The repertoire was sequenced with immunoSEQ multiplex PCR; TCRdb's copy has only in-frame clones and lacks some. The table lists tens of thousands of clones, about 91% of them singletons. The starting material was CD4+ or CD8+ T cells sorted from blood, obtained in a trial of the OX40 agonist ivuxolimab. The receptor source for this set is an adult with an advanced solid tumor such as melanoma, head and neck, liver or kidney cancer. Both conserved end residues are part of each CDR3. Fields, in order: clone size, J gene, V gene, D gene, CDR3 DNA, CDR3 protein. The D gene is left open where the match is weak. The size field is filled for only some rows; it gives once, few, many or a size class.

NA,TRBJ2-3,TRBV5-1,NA,TGCGCCAGCAGCCCGACCTCCACAGATACGCAGTATTTT,CASSPTSTDTQYF
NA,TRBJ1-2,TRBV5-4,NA,TGTGCCAGCAGATCCGGGACAACCAACTATGGCTACACCTTC,CASRSGTTNYGYTF
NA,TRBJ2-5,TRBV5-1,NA,TGCGCCAGCAGCTTGGAGGCAGGGGTTCAGACCCAGTACTTC,CASSLEAGVQTQYF
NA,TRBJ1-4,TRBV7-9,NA,TGTGCCAGCAGCCTCTATGCTTCAGGGGCGGCTAATGAAAAACTGTTTTTT,CASSLYASGAANEKLFF
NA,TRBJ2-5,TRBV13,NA,TGTGCCAGCAGCACACTAGGGGGGTCTCTAGGGGCCCAGTACTTC,CASSTLGGSLGAQYF
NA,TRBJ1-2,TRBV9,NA,TGTGCCAGCAGCGCCGCTCGGACAGTCCCCTATGGCTACACCTTC,CASSAARTVPYGYTF
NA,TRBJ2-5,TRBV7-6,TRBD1,TGTGCCAGCAGCTTAGTCGCGGCACAGGGGCAGGGTGAGACCCAGTACTTC,CASSLVAAQGQGETQYF
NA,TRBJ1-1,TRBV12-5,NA,TGTGCTAGTGGTTTACAGGGAAATACTGAAGCTTTCTTT,CASGLQGNTEAFF
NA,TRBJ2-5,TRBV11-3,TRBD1,TGTGCCAGCAGCCTTGGGACAGGCTCAGAGACCCAGTACTTC,CASSLGTGSETQYF
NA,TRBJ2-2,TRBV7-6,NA,TGTGCCAGCAGCTTACAGGGCTTGCGGGGCACCGGGGAGCTGTTTTTT,CASSLQGLRGTGELFF
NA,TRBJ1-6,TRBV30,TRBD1,TGTGCCTGGAGCACAGGGGGCGCTGATAATTCACCCCTCCACTTT,CAWSTGGADNSPLHF
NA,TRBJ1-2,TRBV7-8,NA,TGTGCCAGCAGCTTAGGGGGTCAACAGGGTAACTATGGCTACACCTTC,CASSLGGQQGNYGYTF
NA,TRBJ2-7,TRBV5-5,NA,TGTGCCAGCGAGGTCGCGGTCCCATTGAACTACGAGCAGTACTTC,CASEVAVPLNYEQYF
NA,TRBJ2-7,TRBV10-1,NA,TGCGCCAGCAGTGAGTCTTCCGGACTCTACGAGCAGTACTTC,CASSESSGLYEQYF
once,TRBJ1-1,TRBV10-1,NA,TGCGCCAGCAGAGCCGGGACGGGGAACACTGAAGCTTTCTTT,CASRAGTGNTEAFF
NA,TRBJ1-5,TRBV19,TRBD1,TGTGCCACCTCGGACAGGGTCGAACAGCCCCAGCATTTT,CATSDRVEQPQHF
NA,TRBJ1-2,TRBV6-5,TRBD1,TGTGCCAGCAGTTGGGGGACAGGGGATATTAACTATGGCTACACCTTC,CASSWGTGDINYGYTF
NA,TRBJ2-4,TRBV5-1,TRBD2,TGCGCCAGCAGCTTGGAGGGAGGGAGAGAAAACATTCAGTACTTC,CASSLEGGRENIQYF
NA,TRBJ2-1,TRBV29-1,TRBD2,TGCAGCGTTGCTAGCGGGAACCACCCCTACAATGAGCAGTTCTTC,CSVASGNHPYNEQFF
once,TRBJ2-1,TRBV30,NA,TGTGCCTGGAGTACTTCAAGCTCCTACAATGAGCAGTTCTTC,CAWSTSSSYNEQFF
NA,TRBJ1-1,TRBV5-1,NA,TGCGCCAGCACCGACAACACTGAAGCTTTCTTT,CASTDNTEAFF
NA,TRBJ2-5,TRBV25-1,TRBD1,TGTGCCAGCAGCAAGATCCCGGGACAGGGGGCGGGGGAGACCCAGTACTTC,CASSKIPGQGAGETQYF